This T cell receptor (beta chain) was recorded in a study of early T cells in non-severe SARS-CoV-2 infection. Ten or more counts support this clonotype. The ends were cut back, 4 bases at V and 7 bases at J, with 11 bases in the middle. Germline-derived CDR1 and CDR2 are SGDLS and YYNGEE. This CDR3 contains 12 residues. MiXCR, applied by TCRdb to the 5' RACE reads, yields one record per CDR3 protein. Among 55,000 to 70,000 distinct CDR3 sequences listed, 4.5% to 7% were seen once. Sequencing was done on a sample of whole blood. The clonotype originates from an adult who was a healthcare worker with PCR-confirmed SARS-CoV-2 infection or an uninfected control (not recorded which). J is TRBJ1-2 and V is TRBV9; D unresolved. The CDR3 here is CASSLLGGGYTF. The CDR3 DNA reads TGTGCCAGCAGCCTTTTGGGTGGTGGCTACACCTTC.